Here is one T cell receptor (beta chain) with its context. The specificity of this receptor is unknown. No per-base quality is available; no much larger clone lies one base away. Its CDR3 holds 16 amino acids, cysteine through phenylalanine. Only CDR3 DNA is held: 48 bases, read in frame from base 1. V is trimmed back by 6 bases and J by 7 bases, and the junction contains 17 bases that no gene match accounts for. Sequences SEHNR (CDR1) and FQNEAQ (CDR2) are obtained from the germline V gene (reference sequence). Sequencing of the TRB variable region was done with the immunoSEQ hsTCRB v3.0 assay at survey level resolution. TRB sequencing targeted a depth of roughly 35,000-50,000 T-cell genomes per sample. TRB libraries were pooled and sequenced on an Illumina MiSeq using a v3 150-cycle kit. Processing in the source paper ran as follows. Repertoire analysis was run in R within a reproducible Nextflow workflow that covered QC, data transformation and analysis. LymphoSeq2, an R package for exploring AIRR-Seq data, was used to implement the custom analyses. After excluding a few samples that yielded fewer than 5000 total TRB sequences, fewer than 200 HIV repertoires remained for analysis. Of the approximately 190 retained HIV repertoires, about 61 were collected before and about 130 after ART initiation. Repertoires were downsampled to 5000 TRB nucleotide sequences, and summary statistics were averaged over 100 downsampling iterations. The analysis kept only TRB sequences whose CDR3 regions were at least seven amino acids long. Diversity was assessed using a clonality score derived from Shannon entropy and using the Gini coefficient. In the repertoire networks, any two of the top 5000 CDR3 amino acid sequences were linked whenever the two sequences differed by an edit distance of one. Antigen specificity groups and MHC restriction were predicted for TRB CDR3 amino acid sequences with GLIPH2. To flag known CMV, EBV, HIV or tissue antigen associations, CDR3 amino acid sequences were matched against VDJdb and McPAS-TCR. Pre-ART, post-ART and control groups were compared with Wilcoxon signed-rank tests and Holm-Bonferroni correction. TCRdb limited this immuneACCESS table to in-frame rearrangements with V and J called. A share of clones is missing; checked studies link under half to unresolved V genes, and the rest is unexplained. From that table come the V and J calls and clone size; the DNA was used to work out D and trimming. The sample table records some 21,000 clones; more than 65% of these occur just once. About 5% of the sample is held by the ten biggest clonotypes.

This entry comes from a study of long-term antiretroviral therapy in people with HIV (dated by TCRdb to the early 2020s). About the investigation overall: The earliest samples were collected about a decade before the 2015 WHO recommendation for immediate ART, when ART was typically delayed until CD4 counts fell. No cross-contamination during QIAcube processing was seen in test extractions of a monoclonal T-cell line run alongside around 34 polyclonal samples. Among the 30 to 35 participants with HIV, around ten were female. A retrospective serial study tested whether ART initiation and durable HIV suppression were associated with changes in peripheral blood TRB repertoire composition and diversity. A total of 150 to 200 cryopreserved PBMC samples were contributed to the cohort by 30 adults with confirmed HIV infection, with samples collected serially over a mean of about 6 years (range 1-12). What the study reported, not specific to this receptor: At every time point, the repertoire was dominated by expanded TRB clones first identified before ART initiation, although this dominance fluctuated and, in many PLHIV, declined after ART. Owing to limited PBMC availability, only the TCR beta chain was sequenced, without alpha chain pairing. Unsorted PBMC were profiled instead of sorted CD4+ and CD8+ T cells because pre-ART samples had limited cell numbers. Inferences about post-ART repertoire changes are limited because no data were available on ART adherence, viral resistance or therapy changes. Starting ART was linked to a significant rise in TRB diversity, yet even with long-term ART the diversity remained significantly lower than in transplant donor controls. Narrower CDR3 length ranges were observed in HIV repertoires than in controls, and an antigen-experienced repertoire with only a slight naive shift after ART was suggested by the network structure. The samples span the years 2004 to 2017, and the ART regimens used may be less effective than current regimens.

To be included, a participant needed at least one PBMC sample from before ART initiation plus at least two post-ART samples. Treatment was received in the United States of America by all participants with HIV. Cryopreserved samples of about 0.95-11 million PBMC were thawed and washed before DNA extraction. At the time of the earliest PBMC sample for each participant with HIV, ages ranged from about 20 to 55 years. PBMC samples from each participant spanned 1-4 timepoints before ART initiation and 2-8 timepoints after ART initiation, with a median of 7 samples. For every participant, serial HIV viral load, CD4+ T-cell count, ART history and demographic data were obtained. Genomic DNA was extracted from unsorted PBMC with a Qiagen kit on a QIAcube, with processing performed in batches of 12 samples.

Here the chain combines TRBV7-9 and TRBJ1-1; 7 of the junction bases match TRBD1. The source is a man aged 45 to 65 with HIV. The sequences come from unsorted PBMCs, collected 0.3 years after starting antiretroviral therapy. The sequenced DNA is TGTGCCAGCAGTGAAAGGGCGACAGGGAGCGTTGGTGAAGCTTTCTTT. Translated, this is CASSERATGSVGEAFF. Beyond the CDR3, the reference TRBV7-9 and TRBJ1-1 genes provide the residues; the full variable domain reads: DTGVSQNPRHKITKRGQNVTFRCDPISEHNRLYWYRQTLGQGPEFLTYFQNEAQLEKSRLLSDRFSAERPKGSFSTLEIQRTEQGDSAMYLCASSERATGSVGEAFFGQGTRLTVV.